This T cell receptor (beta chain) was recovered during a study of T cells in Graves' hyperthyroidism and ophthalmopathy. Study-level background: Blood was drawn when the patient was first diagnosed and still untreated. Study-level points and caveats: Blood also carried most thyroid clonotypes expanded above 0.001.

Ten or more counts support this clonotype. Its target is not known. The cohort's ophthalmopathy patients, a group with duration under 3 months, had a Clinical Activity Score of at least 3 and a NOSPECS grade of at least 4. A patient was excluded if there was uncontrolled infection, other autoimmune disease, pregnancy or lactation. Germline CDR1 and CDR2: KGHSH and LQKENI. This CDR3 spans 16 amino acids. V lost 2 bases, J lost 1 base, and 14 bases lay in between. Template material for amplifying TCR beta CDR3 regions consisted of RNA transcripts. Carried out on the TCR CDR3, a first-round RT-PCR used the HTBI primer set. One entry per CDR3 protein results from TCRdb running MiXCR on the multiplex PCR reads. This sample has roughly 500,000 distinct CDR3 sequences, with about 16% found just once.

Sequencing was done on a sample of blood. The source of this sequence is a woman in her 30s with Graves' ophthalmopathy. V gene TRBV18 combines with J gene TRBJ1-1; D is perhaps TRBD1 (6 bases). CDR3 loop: CASSPYPTGSNTEAFF. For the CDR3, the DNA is TGTGCCAGCTCACCATACCCCACAGGGTCGAACACTGAAGCTTTCTTT.